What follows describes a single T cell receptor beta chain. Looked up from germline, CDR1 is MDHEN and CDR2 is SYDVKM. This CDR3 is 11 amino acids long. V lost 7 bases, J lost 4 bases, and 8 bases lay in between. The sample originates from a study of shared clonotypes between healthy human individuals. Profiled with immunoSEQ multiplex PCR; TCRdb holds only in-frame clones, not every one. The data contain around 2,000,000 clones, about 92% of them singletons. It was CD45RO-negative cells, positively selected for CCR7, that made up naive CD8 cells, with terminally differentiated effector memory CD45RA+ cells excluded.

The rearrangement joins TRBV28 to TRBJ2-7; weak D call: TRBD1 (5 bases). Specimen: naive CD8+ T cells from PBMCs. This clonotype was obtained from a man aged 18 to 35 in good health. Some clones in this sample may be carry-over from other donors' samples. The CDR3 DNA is TGTGCCAGCATTAGGGGATACGAGCAGTACTTC. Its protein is CASIRGYEQYF.